This TCR beta chain was retrieved from a study of blood T cell repertoires in COVID-19. Study as a whole: Whether acute or convalescent, the COVID-19 samples came from the United States, Italy and Spain.

Assay used: immunoSEQ multiplex PCR; TCRdb lists only in-frame clones, some missing. The profile shows roughly 180,000 clones, approximately 80% of them singletons. Everyone who took part was about 18 to 90 years old, and they came from about 25 US areas. Allocation to cohorts depended on clinical history reported by the participants. This TCR was sampled from an older woman who had recovered from COVID-19. Sequencing was performed on PBMCs or T cells enriched from blood (not recorded which).

The CDR3 DNA reads as TGTGCCAGCAGTGATACAGGGCGCTATGGCTACACCTTC. Protein: CASSDTGRYGYTF. This chain connects TRBV6-2 or TRBV6-3 to TRBJ1-2, with a weak D call TRBD1 (6 bases). Per germline, CDR1 MNHEY and CDR2 SVGEGT. Trimming removed 5 bases from V and 4 bases from J, with 11 bases in between. The length of the CDR3 is 13 residues.